This TCR beta chain originates from a study of T cell responses to AZD1222 COVID-19 vaccine (dated by TCRdb to about 2021). Study-wide context: TCR sequencing covered some 240 trial participants: nearly 210 given two doses of AZD1222 and 26 given two doses of MenACWY control vaccine. Enrollment into the trials was organized by age into subgroups of 18-55, 56-69 and 70-plus years, and those subgroups contained approximately 160, 26 and 62 TCR-sequenced participants, respectively. Broad study findings and their caveats: Conclusions about previously exposed vaccinees were limited because only a handful of AZD1222 recipients were SARS-CoV-2 seropositive at baseline. Participants were mostly white British, with more females than males. The authors suggested clonal diversity may have been underestimated. CD4 TCRs associated with the vaccine covered the entire spike protein, and the dominant responses were in regions 160-218 and 743-854. No day 14 peak-response samples were available, so repertoires were characterized only after the peak T cell response. Nearly half of unique spike-specific TCRs reportedly recognized epitopes outside regions mutated in the B.1.351 and B.1.1.7 variants. A significant rise in spike-specific TCR breadth and depth was observed after two AZD1222 doses relative to day 0 and relative to MenACWY recipients. The 56-69-year group was small, and its depth increase did not reach significance, likely because of low power.

With respect to this clone: It has no known antigen specificity. The record has no base qualities; no much larger clone is one base away.

V is cut by 8 bases and J by 7 bases, and the space between the germline ends is 26 bases. From the germline V gene, CDR1 is MDHEN and CDR2 is SYDVKM. The CDR3, cysteine through phenylalanine, is 16 amino acids long. This entry keeps only the CDR3 DNA: 48 bases, framed from base 1. The CDR3 regions of human TCRbeta chains were subjected to immunosequencing. The study's processing was this. TCRs in the repertoires were compared against a reference library of SARS-CoV-2-specific TCRs that had been generated with the MIRA antigen-specificity platform. Breadth meant the fraction of unique TCRs that were SARS-CoV-2-associated, whereas depth meant the fraction of total T cells that were SARS-CoV-2-associated. Using the MIRA data, each spike-specific TCR was mapped to the spike region that the TCR reacts to and placed in a CD4 or CD8 class. Log10-transformed breadth and depth values were compared by one-way ANOVA with Sidak's multiple comparisons tests. The immuneACCESS repertoire file appears here via TCRdb, limited to in-frame rearrangements. These files lack a portion of the clones; in checked studies, under half of the deficit traces to unresolved V genes, and the cause of the others is not known. The DNA was the basis for D and trimming; V, J and clone size are from that table. The sample yields 150,000 to 250,000 clones; just over 90% were counted once. The biggest ten clones account for around 3.6% of the sample.

The sample's time point, from its label and the paper: about 28 days (+/-7) after the second vaccine dose. AZD1222 recipients with second doses at about 4 weeks or about 12 weeks were pooled, because spike-specific TCR depth and breadth did not differ between schedules. Vaccinee samples came from UK trials COV001 and COV002, including a single-blind randomized controlled phase 2/3 trial of AZD1222 (ChAdOx1 nCoV-19) in healthy adults. Trial participant PBMC samples were collected at day 0 and day 28 after the second dose for TCRbeta chain sequencing. This receptor was obtained from an adult who received the AZD1222 COVID-19 vaccine. The V and J segments used are TRBV28 and TRBJ1-1, and possibly TRBD1, on 6 matching bases. The material was peripheral blood, obtained 28 days after the second AZD1222 dose. CDR3 protein: CASRTYKQGYYGEAFF. In nucleotides, the sequence is TGTGCCAGCCGAACTTATAAGCAGGGGTACTATGGTGAAGCTTTCTTT.